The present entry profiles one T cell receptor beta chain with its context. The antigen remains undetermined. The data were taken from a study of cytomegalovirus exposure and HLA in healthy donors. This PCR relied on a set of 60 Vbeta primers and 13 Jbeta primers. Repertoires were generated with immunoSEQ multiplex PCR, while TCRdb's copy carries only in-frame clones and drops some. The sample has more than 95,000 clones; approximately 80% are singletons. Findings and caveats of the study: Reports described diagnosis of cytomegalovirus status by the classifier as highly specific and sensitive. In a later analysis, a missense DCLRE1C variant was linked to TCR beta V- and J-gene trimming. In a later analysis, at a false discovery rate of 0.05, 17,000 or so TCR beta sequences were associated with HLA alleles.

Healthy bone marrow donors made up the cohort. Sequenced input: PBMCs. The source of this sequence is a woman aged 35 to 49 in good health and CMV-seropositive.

The DNA of the CDR3 is TGTGCCAGCAGCCCTAACTCCTACCGGGGTGAAAAACTGTTTTTT. Its translation is CASSPNSYRGEKLFF. V and J are TRBV7-2 and TRBJ1-4, with unresolved D. CDR1 is SGHTA and CDR2 is FQGNSA in the germline V gene. V lost 5 bases and J lost 7, with 17 bases in between. This CDR3 is 15 amino acids long.